This T cell receptor beta chain was recovered during a study of CD8+ T cells in alopecia areata. Extracted RNA was reverse transcribed into cDNA, the sequencing template. Assay used: immunoSEQ multiplex PCR; TCRdb lists only in-frame clones, some missing. The table shows approximately 180,000 clones, with roughly 63% occurring only once. The ends lost 7 bases at V and 1 base at J; junction bases unmatched: 2. The germline gives CDR1 SQVTM, CDR2 ANQGSEA. The CDR3 is 13 amino acids. Points on this clone: Other DNA sequences in the sample encode the same CDR3.

This clonotype originated in a human donor with alopecia areata. Specimen: CD4+ T cells sorted from blood, collected at week 0. V is TRBV29-1 and J is TRBJ1-5; TRBD1 matches 9 bases. Here the CDR3 reads CSAGQGSNQPQHF. For the CDR3, the DNA is TGCAGCGCCGGACAGGGGAGCAATCAGCCCCAGCATTTT.